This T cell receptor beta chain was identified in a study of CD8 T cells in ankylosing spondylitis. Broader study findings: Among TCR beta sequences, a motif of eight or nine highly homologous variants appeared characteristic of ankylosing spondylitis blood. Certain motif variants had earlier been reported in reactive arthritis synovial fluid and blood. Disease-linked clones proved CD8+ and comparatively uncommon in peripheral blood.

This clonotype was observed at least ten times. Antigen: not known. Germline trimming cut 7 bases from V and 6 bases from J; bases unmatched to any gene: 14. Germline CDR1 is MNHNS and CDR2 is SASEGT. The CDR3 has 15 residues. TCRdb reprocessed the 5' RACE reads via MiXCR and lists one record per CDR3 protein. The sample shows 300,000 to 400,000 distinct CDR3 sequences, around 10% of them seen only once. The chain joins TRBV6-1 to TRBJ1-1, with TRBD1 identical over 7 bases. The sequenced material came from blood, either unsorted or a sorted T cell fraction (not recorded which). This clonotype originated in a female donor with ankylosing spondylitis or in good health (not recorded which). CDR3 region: CASTPRQGIKAEAFF. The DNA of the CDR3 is TGTGCCAGCACCCCCAGACAGGGCATAAAGGCTGAAGCTTTCTTT.